The 3 T cell receptor beta chains listed next were all sequenced from one sample in a study of blood T cell repertoires in COVID-19. Profiling relied on immunoSEQ multiplex PCR, and the TCRdb table lists in-frame clones only, not all of them. The sample carries roughly 220,000 clones, more than 75% recorded once. Sequencing was done on a sample of peripheral blood. The receptors were gathered from a man aged 50 or older who had recovered from COVID-19.

This clone showed up just once. This chain connects TRBV5-1 to TRBJ2-7; 11 nucleotides match TRBD2. The germline CDR1 and CDR2 sequences are SGHRS and YFSETQ. Trimming at V came to 7 bases and at J to 2 bases, leaving 5 bases not matched to a gene. This CDR3 contains 14 residues. In DNA form, the CDR3 reads TGCGCCAGCCGGGGGACTAGCGGACCCTACGAGCAGTACTTC. Translated: CASRGTSGPYEQYF. Full variable domain (outside the CDR3, taken from reference TRBV5-1 and TRBJ2-7): KAGVTQTPRYLIKTRGQQVTLSCSPISGHRSVSWYQQTPGQGLQFLFEYFSETQRNKGNFPGRFSGRQFSNSRSEMNVSTLELGDSALYLCASRGTSGPYEQYFGPGTRLTVT.

The chain combines TRBV28 with TRBJ2-3; 8 positions match TRBD1. The CDR3 consists of 17 residues. J gave up 3 bases and V 6 bases, and 14 bases lay outside the gene matches. Germline V CDR1 and CDR2: MDHEN, SYDVKM. The CDR3 sequence: CASRGTPGQVGTDTQYF. In nucleotides, the CDR3 is TGTGCCAGCAGGGGGACTCCGGGACAGGTGGGGACAGATACGCAGTATTTT.

The V and J genes are TRBV9 and TRBJ2-7; 7 nucleotides line up with TRBD2. The CDR3 extends over 15 amino acids. Germline-derived CDR1 and CDR2 are SGDLS and YYNGEE. Trimming at V came to 4 bases and at J to 1 base, leaving 8 bases not matched to a gene. The CDR3 region is CASSPRAGVSYEQYF. As DNA, the CDR3 is TGTGCCAGCAGCCCACGGGCGGGAGTTTCCTACGAGCAGTACTTC.